These T cell receptor beta chains were read from a single sample in a study of cytomegalovirus exposure and HLA in healthy donors. Sequenced by immunoSEQ multiplex PCR; TCRdb stores in-frame clones only, minus some. This sample has some 96,000 clones, with about 80% found just once. Sequenced sample: PBMCs. The receptors were gathered from a man in his forties or fifties in good health and CMV-seropositive. CDR3s include the opening cysteine and the closing phenylalanine or tryptophan. Each record gives: J gene, clone size, V gene, CDR3 protein. Not all rows give a size; the values are once, few, many and, for expanded clones, a class.

>TRBJ2-7|NA|TRBV25-1
CASRSAGGSYEQYF
>TRBJ1-6|NA|TRBV27
CASSFLPAGPGSVSPLHF
>TRBJ2-7|NA|TRBV11-2
CASSLVGGVGEQYF
>TRBJ1-1|once|TRBV9
CASSAGGLNTEAFF
>TRBJ2-5|NA|TRBV5-1
CASSRRTEVETQYF
>TRBJ1-1|NA|TRBV2
CASRYSSTEAFF
>TRBJ2-5|NA|TRBV7-8
CASSLESGRRWGETQYF
>TRBJ2-5|few|TRBV27
CASSPKETGGETQYF
>TRBJ2-3|NA|TRBV15
CATSPYRAVDTQYF
>TRBJ2-1|NA|TRBV7-9
CASSLDPRNVFF
>TRBJ2-7|NA|TRBV6-5
CASRRQGSYEQYF
>TRBJ2-7|NA|TRBV5-1
CASSQGQGRNEQYF
>TRBJ1-4|NA|TRBV27
CASSDRAREKLFF
>TRBJ2-7|NA|TRBV5-4
CASSLGQGGTYEQYF
>TRBJ1-2|NA|TRBV5-6
CASSLTGLNSYGYTF
>TRBJ2-7|once|TRBV7-2
CASSLGLAGDSYERGGQYF
>TRBJ2-1|NA|TRBV29-1
CSVSPSGQGYNEQFF
>TRBJ2-3|NA|TRBV5-1
CASSLDRPSTDTQYF
>TRBJ2-3|NA|TRBV4-2
CASSQGPGLSTDTQYF
>TRBJ2-1|NA|TRBV7-9
CASSLAGLAGGRDNEQFF
>TRBJ2-1|NA|TRBV5-6
CASSLALLAGASLEQFF
>TRBJ2-2|NA|TRBV9
CASSSRGDSNTGELFF
>TRBJ2-7|once|TRBV11-2
CASSLGTGYEQYF
>TRBJ2-5|few|TRBV7-9
CSSSLSGQPEETQYF
>TRBJ1-1|NA|TRBV5-1
CASSGQGGTEAFF
>NA|NA|TRBV5-1
CASSPQSSYEQYF
>TRBJ2-2|NA|TRBV11-3
CASSFDGTTTGELFF
>TRBJ1-1|NA|TRBV5-1
CASSLFGTGELEAFF
>TRBJ2-3|NA|TRBV5-1
CASSFGGGNSGISTDTQYF
>TRBJ1-2|NA|TRBV6-1
CASSEQRQGGYTF
>TRBJ2-7|NA|TRBV27
CASSLSWRDLSGREQYF
>TRBJ2-7|NA|TRBV5-1
CASSLRGLGEQYF
>TRBJ1-1|few|TRBV5-4
CASSLDIKNTEAFF
>TRBJ2-7|NA|TRBV9
CASSVTGTGGYEQYF
>TRBJ1-5|once|TRBV19
CASTTGSSNQPQHF
>TRBJ2-1|NA|TRBV9
CASSTHRGGGEQFF
>TRBJ1-1|NA|TRBV5-1
CASRPPRNTEAFF
>TRBJ2-7|NA|TRBV4-1
CASRDNSEQYF
>TRBJ2-7|NA|TRBV25-1
CASSPLQPSSYEQYF
>TRBJ2-1|NA|TRBV10-1
CASSERLAGVGGRSYNEQFF